This T cell receptor (beta chain) was captured by sequencing in a study of resident and recirculating memory T cells in vitiligo. Study-wide background: Samples were epidermis from two lesional and two nonlesional sites, plus PBMCs.

Study-level findings and limits: Clonality differed among vitiligo lesions, with no unique dominant clone. Sequences differed between biopsy sites and patients, suggesting private specificity.

Notes on this clone: The antigen remains unidentified.

Stable patients also lacked confetti depigmentation, a sign of active vitiligo. Assay: immunoSEQ multiplex PCR; the TCRdb copy retains only in-frame clones and omits some. The data contain 72,000 or so clones, about 90% of them seen just once; the ten biggest clones take up about 5.5%. Sequences were obtained from blood. The receptor was isolated from a male donor with vitiligo.

The CDR3 DNA is TGTGCCAGCAGCCAACTTCCGGGACAGGGGACCTACGAGCAGTACTTC. Protein sequence: CASSQLPGQGTYEQYF. The rearrangement joins TRBV27 to TRBJ2-7; TRBD1 aligns across 10 bases. The junction had 10 bases not matched to a gene; V was cut back by 6 bases and J by 2 bases. This CDR3 spans 16 amino acids. From germline, CDR1 is MNHEY and CDR2 SMNVEV (reference sequence).